This T cell receptor (beta chain) is drawn from a study of T cells in Graves' hyperthyroidism and ophthalmopathy. This clonotype was counted between two and nine times. Patients were excluded for uncontrolled infection, other autoimmune disease, pregnancy or lactation. V was clipped by 1 base and J by 4 bases, with 13 bases between them. Germline CDR1 is MNHNS and CDR2 is SASEGT. The CDR3 consists of 15 residues. The TCR beta CDR3 regions underwent amplification using RNA transcripts as the source. Researchers ran a first-round RT-PCR on the TCR CDR3 using the HTBI primer set. One entry per CDR3 protein results from TCRdb running MiXCR on the multiplex PCR reads. Of 400,000 to 550,000 distinct CDR3 sequences detected, around a quarter appear once; the ten largest clones hold roughly 12%.

Sequences were obtained from blood. This chain joins TRBV6-1 and TRBJ1-1, with D perhaps matching TRBD1 (5 bases). The source is a woman aged 25 to 39 with Graves' ophthalmopathy. The CDR3 here is CASSEGGPHTTEAFF. The DNA for the CDR3 is TGTGCCAGCAGTGAAGGGGGACCCCACACCACTGAAGCTTTCTTT.